Below, 25 T cell receptor beta chains from the same sample are listed, as sequenced in a study of cytomegalovirus exposure and HLA in healthy donors. The PCR was carried out with 60 Vbeta primers and 13 Jbeta primers. Data came from immunoSEQ multiplex PCR; TCRdb stores just in-frame clones and leaves some out. The repertoire includes fewer than 110,000 clones, roughly 70% of them detected once, and less than 15% sits in the top ten. The sequenced material came from PBMCs. Source of these receptors: a woman aged 40-49 years in good health and CMV-seropositive.

This clone was found a few times. The gene calls are TRBV7-2 and TRBJ2-7; 7 positions agree with TRBD1. The V and J ends lost 2 bases and 4 bases, in that order; junction bases with no gene match: 2. CDR3 length equals 13 residues. CDR1 is SGHTA, CDR2 FQGNSA, per germline. Here the CDR3 DNA reads TGTGCCAGCAGCTTAAACAGGGGTTACGAGCAGTACTTC. Encoded protein: CASSLNRGYEQYF.

The chain joins TRBV2 to TRBJ2-3, with D uncertain. This CDR3 contains 13 residues. The germline gives CDR1 SNHLY, CDR2 FYNNEI. V lost 6 bases and J lost 0, with 7 bases in between. For the CDR3, the DNA is TGTGCCAGCAGCCAAGCCAGCACAGATACGCAGTATTTT. It is translated as CASSQASTDTQYF.

The chain has TRBV11-2 and TRBJ2-5; 7 positions match TRBD2. The CDR3 is 15 residues long. The V segment lost 1 base and the J segment 9 bases; nucleotides outside the gene matches: 11. The germline gives CDR1 SGHAT, CDR2 FQNNGV. The CDR3 DNA reads TGTGCCAGCAGCTTAGTCCCTAGCGGAGGGAGGGCCCAGTACTTC. It specifies CASSLVPSGGRAQYF.

The J gene is TRBJ2-3, the V gene TRBV7-6; D remains ambiguous. CDR3 length equals 13 residues. Germline CDR1 is SGHVS and CDR2 is FNYEAQ. The germline V and J ends were trimmed by 1 base and 2 bases, with 4 bases remaining between them. CDR3 region: CASSLVHTDTQYF. The CDR3 DNA reads TGTGCCAGCAGCTTAGTACACACAGATACGCAGTATTTT.

The gene calls are TRBV6-5 and TRBJ2-5, with a tentative D call TRBD2 (7 bases). Germline V CDR1 and CDR2: MNHEY, SVGAGI. CDR3 length equals 12 residues. Deletions cut 6 bases from V and 7 bases from J, with 12 bases between. The CDR3 bases are TGTGCCAGCAGCCACAGGGAGGGGACCCAGTACTTC. The encoded protein is CASSHREGTQYF.

V is TRBV6-4 and J is TRBJ2-3; TRBD2 agrees at 9 bases. V trimming: 5 bases; J trimming: 0 bases; junction bases outside the gene matches: 3. This CDR3 comprises 15 residues. Per germline, CDR1 MRHNA and CDR2 SNTAGT. Written as DNA, the CDR3 is TGTGCCAGCAGTCGGACTAGCGCTAGCACAGATACGCAGTATTTT. Its translation: CASSRTSASTDTQYF.

V gene TRBV7-2 combines with J gene TRBJ1-2; TRBD1 aligns across 7 bases. This CDR3 is 14 amino acids long. Germline CDR1 and CDR2: SGHTA and FQGNSA. The ends lost 3 bases at V and 5 bases at J; junction bases unmatched: 6. The CDR3 DNA sequence: TGTGCCAGCAGCTTCGCCGACAGGGAGTATGGCTACACCTTC. Translating gives CASSFADREYGYTF.

This chain links TRBV4-2 with TRBJ2-1, with a weak D call TRBD2 (6 bases). The V gene lost 1 base and the J gene lost 5 bases, with 15 bases spanning the gap. This CDR3 has 16 residues. Germline V lookup: CDR1 LGHNA, CDR2 YNFKEQ. CDR3: CASSQVVAGRNNEQFF. The CDR3 DNA follows: TGTGCCAGCAGCCAAGTAGTGGCGGGGAGGAACAATGAGCAGTTCTTC.

This CDR3 is CASSVRGNTGELFF. The CDR3 coding sequence is TGTGCCAGCAGTGTTCGGGGGAACACCGGGGAGCTGTTTTTT. The rearrangement joins TRBV2 to TRBJ2-2, with a weak D call TRBD2 (5 bases). V dropped 4 bases and J dropped 1 base, with 7 bases sitting between them. The germline CDR1 and CDR2 sequences are SNHLY and FYNNEI. The CDR3 consists of 14 residues.

This chain links TRBV15 with TRBJ1-2; D might be TRBD1 (5 bases). The CDR3 runs to 13 residues. V was cut by 0 bases and J by 8 bases, with 10 bases left in between. Germline V gene lookup returns CDR1 LNHNV and CDR2 YYDKDF (reference sequence). CDR3 region: CATSRDSGGGYTF. The DNA for the CDR3 is TGTGCCACCAGCAGAGATTCGGGGGGAGGCTACACCTTC.

This clone was recorded a few times. The chain links TRBV4-2 to TRBJ1-4; possibly TRBD1 for D (5 bases). Germline V gene data show CDR1 as LGHNA and CDR2 as YNFKEQ. This CDR3 is 15 amino acids long. Trimming stripped 4 bases from V and 3 bases from J, with 12 bases between. The DNA of the CDR3 is TGTGCCAGCAGCCCCGGGGGGAGAGCTAATGAAAAACTGTTTTTT. Translated: CASSPGGRANEKLFF.

CDR3: CAWSRGQVQPQHF. The CDR3 bases are TGTGCCTGGAGCAGGGGGCAGGTTCAGCCCCAGCATTTT. The chain carries TRBV30 and TRBJ1-5; TRBD1 matches 8 bases. Germline V gives CDR1 GTSNPN, CDR2 SVGIG (reference sequence). CDR3 length: 13 residues. The junction had 4 bases not matched to a gene; V was cut back by 3 bases and J by 6 bases.

The chain couples TRBV4-3 to TRBJ1-2, with D possibly TRBD1 on 5 matching bases. V was clipped by 4 bases and J by 4 bases, with 13 bases between them. The CDR3 contains 14 residues. Germline V gene data show CDR1 as LGHNA and CDR2 as YSLEER. The CDR3 is CASSPGGDGYGYTF. The CDR3 DNA reads as TGCGCCAGCAGCCCGGGAGGGGATGGCTATGGCTACACCTTC.

This chain connects TRBV25-1 to TRBJ1-1; D not resolved. Germline loops: CDR1 MGHDK, CDR2 SYGVNS. V dropped 1 base and J dropped 6 bases, with 18 bases sitting between them. The CDR3 consists of 16 residues. CDR3 loop: CASSEFRWQAPPEAFF. Here the CDR3 DNA reads TGTGCCAGCAGTGAATTTCGTTGGCAGGCCCCCCCTGAAGCTTTCTTT.

The chain joins TRBV5-1 to TRBJ1-4; 7 bases align to TRBD1. The CDR3 sequence is 14 residues long. Germline CDR1 reads SGHRS; CDR2 reads YFSETQ. The V and J ends lost 1 base and 3 bases, in that order; junction bases with no gene match: 0. This CDR3 is CASSLTGANEKLFF. Written as DNA, the CDR3 is TGCGCCAGCAGCTTGACAGGGGCTAATGAAAAACTGTTTTTT. Drawing the rest from reference TRBV5-1 and TRBJ1-4, the complete variable domain is KAGVTQTPRYLIKTRGQQVTLSCSPISGHRSVSWYQQTPGQGLQFLFEYFSETQRNKGNFPGRFSGRQFSNSRSEMNVSTLELGDSALYLCASSLTGANEKLFFGSGTQLSVL.

V gene TRBV7-9 combines with J gene TRBJ2-5, with D maybe TRBD1 (5 bases). The V end was cut by 0 bases, the J end by 7 bases, with 15 bases between. Germline V CDR1 and CDR2: SEHNR, FQNEAQ (reference sequence). The CDR3 runs 15 residues. This CDR3 is CASSLAGPTVRTQYF. The CDR3 nucleotides are TGTGCCAGCAGCTTAGCGGGGCCCACCGTACGGACCCAGTACTTC.

The chain carries TRBV19 and TRBJ1-2; 8 nucleotides agree with TRBD1. The ends lost 1 base at V and 4 bases at J; junction bases unmatched: 5. Germline V CDR1 and CDR2: LNHDA, SQIVND (reference sequence). The CDR3 runs to 15 residues. CDR3 loop: CASSIATTGAYGYTF. In DNA form, the CDR3 reads TGTGCCAGTAGTATAGCCACGACAGGGGCCTATGGCTACACCTTC. Full variable domain (rest looked up from reference TRBV19 and TRBJ1-2): DGGITQSPKYLFRKEGQNVTLSCEQNLNHDAMYWYRQDPGQGLRLIYYSQIVNDFQKGDIAEGYSVSREKKESFPLTVTSAQKNPTAFYLCASSIATTGAYGYTFGSGTRLTVV.

This clone occurred once. The chain has TRBV7-9 and TRBJ1-2, with D uncertain. V was clipped by 5 bases and J by 6 bases, with 10 bases between them. The germline gives CDR1 SEHNR, CDR2 FQNEAQ (reference sequence). This CDR3 comprises 12 residues. CDR3 nucleotides: TGTGCCAGCAGCCTGGGCAATCATGGCTACACCTTC. This encodes CASSLGNHGYTF.

The rearrangement joins TRBV4-1 to TRBJ2-5; tentatively, D is TRBD1 (5 bases). Germline CDR1 reads MGHRA; CDR2 reads YSYEKL. The CDR3 is 15 amino acids. V was cut by 1 base and J by 2 bases, with 11 bases left in between. The CDR3 DNA reads as TGCGCCAGCAGCCAAGTTTGGGGCACTCAAGAGACCCAGTACTTC. Translation gives CASSQVWGTQETQYF.

The chain combines TRBV5-1 with TRBJ1-2; TRBD1 matches 10 bases. The CDR3 has 14 residues. The germline gives CDR1 SGHRS, CDR2 YFSETQ. V shed 2 bases, J shed 3 bases, and the junction held 1 base outside the gene matches. The CDR3 nucleotides read TGCGCCAGCAGCTTTGGGACAGGGGACTATGGCTACACCTTC. Encoded protein: CASSFGTGDYGYTF.

The chain links TRBV10-2 to TRBJ2-5; a possible D gene is TRBD1 (8 bases). Per germline, CDR1 WSHSY and CDR2 SAAADI. The CDR3 contains 14 residues. V shed 6 bases and J shed 5 bases, with 16 bases lying between them. The CDR3 here is CASSPGQGGETQYF. The CDR3, as DNA: TGCGCCAGCAGCCCCGGACAGGGAGGGGAGACCCAGTACTTC.

V and J are TRBV6-1 and TRBJ1-2; no firm D call. Germline V gene sequence: CDR1 MNHNS, CDR2 SASEGT. The V end was cut by 2 bases, the J end by 2 bases, with 12 bases between. This CDR3 has 15 amino acids. The CDR3 DNA sequence: TGTGCCAGCAGTGAAAGCTTACTTCTCAACTATGGCTACACCTTC. Amino acids: CASSESLLLNYGYTF.

V gene TRBV18 combines with J gene TRBJ1-4; 10 positions match TRBD1. From germline, CDR1 is KGHSH and CDR2 LQKENI. V shed 1 base, J shed 0 bases, and the junction held 2 bases outside the gene matches. This CDR3 is built from 17 residues. The CDR3 nucleotides read TGTGCCAGCTCACCACGGGGGACAGGGGCAACTAATGAAAAACTGTTTTTT. Amino acid sequence: CASSPRGTGATNEKLFF.

This clone occurred a few times. The rearrangement uses TRBV25-1 and TRBJ2-4, with 7 bases that match TRBD1. J gave up 0 bases and V 6 bases, and 5 bases lay outside the gene matches. The CDR3 is 15 residues long. Germline V lookup: CDR1 MGHDK, CDR2 SYGVNS. The CDR3 sequence: CASSHQGVAKNIQYF. CDR3 DNA sequence: TGTGCCAGCAGCCATCAGGGGGTAGCCAAAAACATTCAGTACTTC.

The V call is TRBV4-3, the J call TRBJ1-2, with D maybe TRBD1 (6 bases). Germline CDR1 and CDR2: LGHNA and YSLEER. The CDR3 is 15 residues long. The V gene lost 1 base and the J gene lost 4 bases, with 13 bases spanning the gap. CDR3 amino acids: CASSQGGGLGYGYTF. The CDR3 region has the DNA TGCGCCAGCAGCCAAGGCGGGGGGCTTGGCTATGGCTACACCTTC.